This T cell receptor (beta chain) appears in the sequencing data of a study of human CD8 memory T cell subsets. From germline, CDR1 is KGHSH and CDR2 LQKENI. The CDR3 extends over 13 amino acids. Findings of the study overall: Stem-like memory T cells and precursor exhausted T cells both came out with similarly high diversity, but effector memory cells did not.

With respect to this clonotype: No antigen is known for it.

Stem-like CD8+ memory T cells, termed TSTEM, were CCR7+ PD-1- TIGIT-. UMI-labeled 5' RACE was the method by which TCR beta libraries were made. How the authors handled the data: Across the sequenced material, each individual TCR beta library was found to contain somewhere between 3,000 and 18,000 functional CDR3 beta clonotypes. Using the 5' RACE reads, TCRdb records one entry per CDR3 protein without DNA. These V and J calls are TCRdb output, not the study's own analysis. In all, the sample yields roughly 10,000 distinct CDR3 sequences. The specimen sequenced was CD8+ stem-like memory T cells (TSCM and TCM) sorted from PBMCs. Subset given: stem-like memory CD8 T cells (TSTEM), CCR7+ PD-1- TIGIT-. The V gene is TRBV18, the J gene TRBJ2-7; the TCRdb call, TRBD1, lacks DNA for checking. This TCR was recovered from a human donor in good health. CDR3 in amino acids: CASSPPGGYEQYF.